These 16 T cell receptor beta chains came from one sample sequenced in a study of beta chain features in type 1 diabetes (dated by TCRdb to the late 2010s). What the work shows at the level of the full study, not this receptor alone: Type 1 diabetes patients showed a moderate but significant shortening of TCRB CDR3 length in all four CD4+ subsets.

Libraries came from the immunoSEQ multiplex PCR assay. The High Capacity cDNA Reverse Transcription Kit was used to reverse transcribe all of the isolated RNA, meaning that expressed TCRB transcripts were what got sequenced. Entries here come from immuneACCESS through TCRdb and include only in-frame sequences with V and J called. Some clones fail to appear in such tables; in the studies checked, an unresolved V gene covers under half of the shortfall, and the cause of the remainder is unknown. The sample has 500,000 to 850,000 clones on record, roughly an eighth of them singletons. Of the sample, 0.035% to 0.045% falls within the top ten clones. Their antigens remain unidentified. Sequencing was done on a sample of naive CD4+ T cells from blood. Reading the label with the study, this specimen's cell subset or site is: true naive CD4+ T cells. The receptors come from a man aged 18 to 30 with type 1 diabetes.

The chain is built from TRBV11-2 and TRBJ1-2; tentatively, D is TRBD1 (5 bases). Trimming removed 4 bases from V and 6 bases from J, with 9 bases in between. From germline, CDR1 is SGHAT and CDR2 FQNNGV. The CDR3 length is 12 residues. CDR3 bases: TGTGCCAGCAGCTGGGCAGGGAATGGCTACACCTTC. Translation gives CASSWAGNGYTF.

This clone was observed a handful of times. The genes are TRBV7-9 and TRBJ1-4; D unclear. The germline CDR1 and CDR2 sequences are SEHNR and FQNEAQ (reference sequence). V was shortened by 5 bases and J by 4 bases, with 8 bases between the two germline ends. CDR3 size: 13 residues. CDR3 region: CASSGFDNEKLFF. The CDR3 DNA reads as TGTGCCAGCAGCGGGTTCGATAATGAAAAACTGTTTTTT.

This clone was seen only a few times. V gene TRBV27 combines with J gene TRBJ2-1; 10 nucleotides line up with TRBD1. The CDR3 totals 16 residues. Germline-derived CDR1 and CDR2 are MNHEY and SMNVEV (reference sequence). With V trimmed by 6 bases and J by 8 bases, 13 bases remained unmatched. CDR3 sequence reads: CASSSRRDRGADEQFF. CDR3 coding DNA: TGTGCCAGCAGCTCGCGCCGGGACAGGGGAGCGGATGAGCAGTTCTTC.

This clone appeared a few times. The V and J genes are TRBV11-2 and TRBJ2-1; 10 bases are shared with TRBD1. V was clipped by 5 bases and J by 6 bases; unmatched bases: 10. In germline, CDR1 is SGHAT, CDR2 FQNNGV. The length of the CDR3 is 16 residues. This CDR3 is CASSTWDRGFANEQFF. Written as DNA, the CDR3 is TGTGCCAGCAGCACTTGGGACAGGGGATTTGCCAATGAGCAGTTCTTC.

The CDR3 loop is CATSRARESGYTF. For the CDR3, the DNA is TGTGCCACCAGCAGAGCCAGGGAAAGTGGCTACACCTTC. This chain uses TRBV15 with TRBJ1-2; a weak D match, TRBD1 (5 bases). The germline CDR1 and CDR2 sequences are LNHNV and YYDKDF (reference sequence). Trimming stripped 1 base from V and 7 bases from J, with 10 bases between. The CDR3 totals 13 residues. Full variable domain (remainder filled in from reference TRBV15 and TRBJ1-2): DAMVIQNPRYQVTQFGKPVTLSCSQTLNHNVMYWYQQKSSQAPKLLFHYYDKDFNNEADTPDNFQSRRPNTSFCFLDIRSPGLGDTAMYLCATSRARESGYTFGSGTRLTVV.

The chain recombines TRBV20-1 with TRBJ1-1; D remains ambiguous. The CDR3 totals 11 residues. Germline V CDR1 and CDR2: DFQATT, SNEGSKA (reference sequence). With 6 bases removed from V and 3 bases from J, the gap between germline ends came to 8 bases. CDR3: CSAPGDTEAFF. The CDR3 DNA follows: TGCAGTGCCCCTGGGGACACTGAAGCTTTCTTT.

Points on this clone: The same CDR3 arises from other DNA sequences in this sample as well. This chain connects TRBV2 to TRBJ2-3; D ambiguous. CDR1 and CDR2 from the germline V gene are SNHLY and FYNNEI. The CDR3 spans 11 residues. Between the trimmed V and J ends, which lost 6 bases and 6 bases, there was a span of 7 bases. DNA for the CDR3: TGTGCCAGCAGAGCAGGTGATACGCAGTATTTT. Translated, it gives CASRAGDTQYF.

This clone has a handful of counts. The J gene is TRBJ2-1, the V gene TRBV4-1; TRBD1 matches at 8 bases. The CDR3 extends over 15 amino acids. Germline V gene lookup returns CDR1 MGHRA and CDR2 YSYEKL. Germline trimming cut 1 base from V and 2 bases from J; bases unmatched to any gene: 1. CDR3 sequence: CASSQGQGTYNEQFF. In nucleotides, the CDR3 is TGCGCCAGCAGCCAAGGACAGGGGACCTACAATGAGCAGTTCTTC.

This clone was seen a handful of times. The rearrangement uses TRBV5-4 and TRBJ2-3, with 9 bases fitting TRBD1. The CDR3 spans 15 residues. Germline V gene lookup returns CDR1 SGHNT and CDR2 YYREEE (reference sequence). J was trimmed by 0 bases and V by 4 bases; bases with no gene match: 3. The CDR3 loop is CASSRGTGSTDTQYF. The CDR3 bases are TGTGCCAGCAGCCGCGGGACAGGGAGCACAGATACGCAGTATTTT.

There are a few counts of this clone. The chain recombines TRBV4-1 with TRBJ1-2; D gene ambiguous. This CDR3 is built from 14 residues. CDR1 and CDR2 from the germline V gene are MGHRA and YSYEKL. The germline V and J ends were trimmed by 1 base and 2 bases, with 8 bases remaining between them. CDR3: CASSQAPWNYGYTF. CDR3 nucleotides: TGCGCCAGCAGCCAAGCCCCCTGGAACTATGGCTACACCTTC.

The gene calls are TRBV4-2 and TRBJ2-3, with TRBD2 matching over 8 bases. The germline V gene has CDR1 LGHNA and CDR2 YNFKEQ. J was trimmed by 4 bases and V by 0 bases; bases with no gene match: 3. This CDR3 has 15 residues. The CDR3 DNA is TGTGCCAGCAGCCAAGATCCTAGCGGGTCAGATACGCAGTATTTT. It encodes CASSQDPSGSDTQYF.

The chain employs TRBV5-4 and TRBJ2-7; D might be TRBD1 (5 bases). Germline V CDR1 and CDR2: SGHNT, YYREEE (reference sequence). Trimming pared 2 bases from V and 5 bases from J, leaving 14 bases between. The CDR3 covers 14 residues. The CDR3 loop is CASSFYQGDNEQYF. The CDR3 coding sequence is TGTGCCAGCAGCTTCTACCAAGGGGATAACGAGCAGTACTTC.

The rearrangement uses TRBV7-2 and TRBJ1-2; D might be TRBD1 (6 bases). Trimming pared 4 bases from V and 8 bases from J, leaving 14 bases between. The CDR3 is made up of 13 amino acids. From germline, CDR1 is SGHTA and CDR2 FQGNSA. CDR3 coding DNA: TGTGCCAGCAGCTCCCCGCAGGGGCTAGGCTACACCTTC. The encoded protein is CASSSPQGLGYTF.

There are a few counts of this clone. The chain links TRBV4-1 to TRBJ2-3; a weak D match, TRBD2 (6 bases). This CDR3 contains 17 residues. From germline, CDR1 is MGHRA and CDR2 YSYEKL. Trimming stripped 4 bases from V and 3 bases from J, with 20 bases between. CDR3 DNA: TGCGCCAGCAGCCGAAGATCCTGGGACTTTCCAACAGATACGCAGTATTTT. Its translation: CASSRRSWDFPTDTQYF.

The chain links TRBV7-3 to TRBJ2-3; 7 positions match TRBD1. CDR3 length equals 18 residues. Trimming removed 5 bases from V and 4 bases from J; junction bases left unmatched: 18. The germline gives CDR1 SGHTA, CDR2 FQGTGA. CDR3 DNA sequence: TGTGCCAGCAGCCTTAGGCCCAGCGTGACAGGGAACGCAGATACGCAGTATTTT. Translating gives CASSLRPSVTGNADTQYF.

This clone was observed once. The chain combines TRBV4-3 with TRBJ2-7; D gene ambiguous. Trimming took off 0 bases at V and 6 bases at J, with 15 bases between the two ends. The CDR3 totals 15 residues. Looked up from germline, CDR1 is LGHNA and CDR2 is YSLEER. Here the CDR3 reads CASSQEVLGFGEQYF. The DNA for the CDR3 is TGCGCCAGCAGCCAAGAAGTCCTTGGATTCGGCGAGCAGTACTTC.